Below are 25 T cell receptor beta chains sequenced from a single sample in a study of regulatory T cells in long-lasting Graves disease. Time point in this sample: persistent/refractory GD, antithyroid drugs over 5 years with positive TRAb. Making the TCR library involved RNA that had been extracted from PBMCs. In building TCR beta libraries, iRepertoire HTBI primers were used together with Arm-PCR of CDR3 regions. TCRdb used MiXCR to reprocess the multiplex PCR reads, holding one entry per CDR3 protein. The sample lists about 450,000 distinct CDR3 sequences; 20% to 30% were seen once. The material sequenced was peripheral blood mononuclear cells (PBMCs), taken when the disease was refractory, from a patient treated with antithyroid drugs. The source is a female donor with Graves disease.

This clonotype was seen many times. The chain combines TRBV2 with TRBJ2-2; 12 bases agree with TRBD2. The CDR3 covers 15 residues. V shed 7 bases and J 7 bases; nucleotides not matched to a gene: 7. Germline assignment: CDR1 SNHLY and CDR2 FYNNEI. CDR3 DNA sequence: TGTGCCAGCACATCGAGGACTAGCGGGGTCGGGGAGCTGTTTTTT. Its translation is CASTSRTSGVGELFF.

V usage is TRBV30 and J usage is TRBJ1-3; no reliable D call. V lost 0 bases and J lost 2, with 8 bases in between. Germline values: CDR1 GTSNPN, CDR2 SVGIG (reference sequence). The CDR3 is 14 residues long. The CDR3 is CAWSVQSTGNTIYF. For the CDR3, the DNA is TGTGCCTGGAGTGTACAGAGTACTGGAAACACCATATATTTT.

The V and J genes are TRBV19 and TRBJ2-5, with D tentatively TRBD2 (6 bases). Trimming removed 3 bases from V and 2 bases from J, with 7 bases in between. This CDR3 is built from 13 residues. CDR1 LNHDA and CDR2 SQIVND come from the germline V gene (reference sequence). This CDR3 reads CASSMTSQETQYF. The CDR3 nucleotides are TGTGCCAGTAGTATGACTAGTCAAGAGACCCAGTACTTC.

The chain uses TRBV3-1 and TRBJ2-7; D is tentatively TRBD1 or TRBD2 (5 bases each). This CDR3 contains 15 residues. CDR1 and CDR2 from the germline V gene are LGHDT and YNNKEL (reference sequence). V was shortened by 4 bases and J by 2 bases, with 15 bases between the two germline ends. The CDR3 loop reads CASSRSGTRPYEQYF. CDR3 DNA: TGTGCCAGCAGCCGATCCGGGACGCGACCCTACGAGCAGTACTTC.

This clonotype was counted many times. The chain combines TRBV20-1 with TRBJ2-7, with TRBD2 matching 10 bases. Germline values: CDR1 DFQATT, CDR2 SNEGSKA (reference sequence). Germline trimming cut 6 bases from V and 0 bases from J; bases unmatched to any gene: 8. The CDR3 has 15 residues. The CDR3: CSAEPSGSPSYEQYF. In DNA, the CDR3 is TGCAGTGCGGAGCCTAGCGGGAGTCCCTCCTACGAGCAGTACTTC.

In this sample, this clonotype turned up many times. V usage is TRBV6-1 and J usage is TRBJ1-3; D gene unclear. With 1 base removed from V and 3 bases from J, the gap between germline ends came to 16 bases. Germline-derived CDR1 and CDR2 are MNHNS and SASEGT. The CDR3 loop spans 17 amino acids. The CDR3 coding sequence is TGTGCCAGCAGTGAAGAGTGGGCGGCCATCCGTGGAAACACCATATATTTT. Protein: CASSEEWAAIRGNTIYF.

The chain couples TRBV13 to TRBJ1-2, with 8 bases matching TRBD1. The germline V gene encodes CDR1 PRHDT and CDR2 FYEKMQ (reference sequence). The CDR3 is 17 amino acids. Losses at the gene ends were 4 bases for V and 2 bases for J; bases not matched to a gene: 12. The chain's CDR3 is CASSSPPTGANNYGYTF. In nucleotides, the CDR3 is TGTGCCAGCAGCTCGCCGCCGACAGGGGCGAACAACTATGGCTACACCTTC.

Many counts were recorded for this clonotype. V gene TRBV6-5 combines with J gene TRBJ1-4; possibly TRBD1 for D (5 bases). The V gene lost 2 bases and the J gene lost 2 bases, with 9 bases spanning the gap. CDR1 MNHEY and CDR2 SVGAGI come from the germline V gene. The CDR3 runs 15 residues. CDR3 coding DNA: TGTGCCAGCAGTTACAGGGGATCGACTAATGAAAAACTGTTTTTT. This sequence encodes CASSYRGSTNEKLFF.

The count of this clonotype is one. The V and J genes are TRBV30 and TRBJ2-7, with D possibly matching TRBD1 (5 bases). This CDR3 region has 13 residues. The V gene's germline CDR1 is GTSNPN and CDR2 SVGIG (reference sequence). The germline V and J ends were trimmed by 3 bases and 6 bases, with 15 bases remaining between them. The CDR3 loop reads CAWSQGVSSEQYF. The CDR3 nucleotides are TGTGCCTGGAGCCAAGGGGTTTCCAGCGAGCAGTACTTC.

This clonotype was counted between two and nine times. In nucleotides, the CDR3 is TGTGCCAGTAGTATAGTGGGAGGATTGAACACTGAAGCTTTCTTT. It specifies CASSIVGGLNTEAFF. The chain has TRBV19 and TRBJ1-1; D remains unclear. Germline V lookup: CDR1 LNHDA, CDR2 SQIVND (reference sequence). The CDR3 is 15 amino acids. V dropped 1 base and J dropped 0 bases, with 9 bases sitting between them.

This clonotype was observed once. The genes are TRBV27 and TRBJ2-3; 9 bases map to TRBD2. V trimming: 7 bases; J trimming: 0 bases; junction bases outside the gene matches: 11. The CDR3 consists of 17 residues. Looked up from germline, CDR1 is MNHEY and CDR2 is SMNVEV (reference sequence). The CDR3 loop is CASKLISGSFSTDTQYF. Here the CDR3 DNA reads TGTGCCAGCAAACTGATTAGCGGGAGTTTTAGCACAGATACGCAGTATTTT.

The rearrangement links TRBV4-3 to TRBJ2-7; D may be TRBD2 (7 bases). There are 16 residues in the CDR3. With 0 bases removed from V and 9 bases from J, the gap between germline ends came to 21 bases. Germline CDR1 is LGHNA and CDR2 is YSLEER. CDR3 DNA: TGCGCCAGCAGCCAAGATCCGGGGGGCGGCAGTGGGAGGCAGTACTTC. Encoded protein: CASSQDPGGGSGRQYF.

The chain couples TRBV29-1 to TRBJ1-2; tentative D call: TRBD1 (6 bases). This CDR3 has 10 residues. The germline V gene has CDR1 SQVTM and CDR2 ANQGSEA. V was cut by 7 bases and J by 8 bases, with 11 bases left in between. CDR3 coding DNA: TGCAGCGGATACAGGGACGGCTACACCTTC. It encodes CSGYRDGYTF.

This clonotype came up a few times. The V gene is TRBV19, the J gene TRBJ1-2, with TRBD1 as a possible D gene (6 bases). CDR1 and CDR2 from the germline V gene are LNHDA and SQIVND (reference sequence). The CDR3 covers 13 residues. The V end was cut by 4 bases, the J end by 8 bases, with 14 bases between. The CDR3 DNA follows: TGTGCCAGTAGTAAGGGACAAGGTGGGGGCTACACCTTC. Encoded protein: CASSKGQGGGYTF.

This clonotype appeared many times. This chain links TRBV28 with TRBJ2-7; 11 bases fit TRBD2. CDR1 and CDR2 (germline): MDHEN, SYDVKM. With 6 bases clipped from V and 7 bases from J, the junction kept 8 bases outside the gene matches. The CDR3 covers 14 residues. The CDR3 nucleotides read TGTGCCAGCAGAAGACTAGCGGGACCGAGTGAGCAGTACTTC. The encoded protein is CASRRLAGPSEQYF. The variable domain in full, completed from reference TRBV28 and TRBJ2-7, reads DVKVTQSSRYLVKRTGEKVFLECVQDMDHENMFWYRQDPGLGLRLIYFSYDVKMKEKGDIPEGYSVSREKKERFSLILESASTNQTSMYLCASRRLAGPSEQYFGPGTRLTVT.

In its sample, this clonotype was seen a few times. A much larger clone sits a single nucleotide away, making a read error possible. V and J are TRBV7-2 and TRBJ1-2; 7 bases line up with TRBD1. The CDR3 length is 14 residues. With 3 bases clipped from V and 2 bases from J, the junction kept 3 bases outside the gene matches. Germline V gene sequence: CDR1 SGHTA, CDR2 FQGNSA. The CDR3 loop is CASSLGQSNYGYTF. The DNA of the CDR3 is TGTGCCAGCAGCTTGGGACAGTCCAACTATGGCTACACCTTC.

CDR3 sequence: CASSPSRSQETQYF. For the CDR3, the DNA is TGTGCCAGCAGTCCCTCAAGGTCCCAAGAGACCCAGTACTTC. The rearrangement uses TRBV25-1 and TRBJ2-5, with D hard to call. The CDR3 is made up of 14 amino acids. The V gene's germline CDR1 is MGHDK and CDR2 SYGVNS. The germline V and J ends were trimmed by 5 bases and 1 base, with 11 bases remaining between them. Based on the CDR3 plus reference TRBV25-1 and TRBJ2-5, the full variable domain is EADIYQTPRYLVIGTGKKITLECSQTMGHDKMYWYQQDPGMELHLIHYSYGVNSTEKGDLSSESTVSRIRTEHFPLTLESARPSHTSQYLCASSPSRSQETQYFGPGTRLLVL.

The chain uses TRBV30 and TRBJ1-4; D not certain. The CDR3 has 12 amino acids. Germline CDR1 GTSNPN, CDR2 SVGIG (reference sequence). Trimming took off 3 bases at V and 7 bases at J, with 9 bases between the two ends. For the CDR3, the DNA is TGTGCCTGGAGGGCTAGTAGTGAAAAACTGTTTTTT. As protein: CAWRASSEKLFF.

The chain couples TRBV6-9 to TRBJ2-7, with D tentatively TRBD1 (6 bases). Germline assignment: CDR1 MNHGY and CDR2 SVAAGI. V shed 4 bases and J shed 7 bases, with 17 bases lying between them. This CDR3 is built from 14 residues. The CDR3 DNA is TGTGCCAGCAGTTCATCGATCGGGACACTGGAGCAGTACTTC. Translated, it gives CASSSSIGTLEQYF.

The chain couples TRBV3-1 to TRBJ2-4; 14 bases match TRBD2. V shed 1 base and J 4 bases; nucleotides not matched to a gene: 3. This CDR3 spans 17 amino acids. CDR1 is LGHDT and CDR2 is YNNKEL in the germline V gene (reference sequence). CDR3 DNA: TGTGCCAGCAGCCAAGCGACTAGCGGGAGGGCAAAAAACATTCAGTACTTC. Translation: CASSQATSGRAKNIQYF.

This clonotype was recorded a few times. This chain links TRBV19 with TRBJ1-2; TRBD1 aligns across 7 bases. Germline values: CDR1 LNHDA, CDR2 SQIVND (reference sequence). This CDR3 has 14 amino acids. V lost 11 bases and J lost 1; bases outside the gene matches: 10. The CDR3 sequence: CAASRGLGNYGYTF. In DNA form, the CDR3 reads TGTGCCGCTTCGAGGGGGCTCGGTAACTATGGCTACACCTTC.

This clonotype has at least ten counts. The chain joins TRBV5-1 to TRBJ1-1; 7 nucleotides line up with TRBD1. Germline CDR1 is SGHRS and CDR2 is YFSETQ. After removal of 5 bases from V and 1 base from J, the junction contained 5 bases not matched to a gene. The CDR3 covers 14 residues. CDR3 region: CASREGQTNTEAFF. CDR3 nucleotides: TGCGCCAGCAGGGAGGGACAGACGAACACTGAAGCTTTCTTT.

V gene TRBV12-3 or TRBV12-4 combines with J gene TRBJ1-1; weak D call: TRBD1 (5 bases). CDR3 size: 14 residues. Trimming cost V 6 bases and J 4 bases, with 15 bases left between them. The DNA of the CDR3 is TGTGCCAGCAGCCTTGGACGAGGGGTCACTGAAGCTTTCTTT. Amino acid sequence: CASSLGRGVTEAFF.

This clonotype was seen a handful of times. This chain uses TRBV13 with TRBJ2-7; D might be TRBD1 or TRBD2, each matching 5 bases. CDR1 is PRHDT, CDR2 FYEKMQ, per germline (reference sequence). This CDR3 has 15 amino acids. V was clipped by 5 bases and J by 5 bases, with 19 bases between them. In DNA, the CDR3 is TGTGCCAGCAGCATCCTGGGGGTTGAGGTTAACGAGCAGTACTTC. Protein product: CASSILGVEVNEQYF.

This chain links TRBV5-8 with TRBJ1-5; 9 bases map to TRBD1. This CDR3 contains 15 residues. Trimming cost V 7 bases and J 3 bases; bases outside gene matches: 8. Germline-derived CDR1 and CDR2 are SGHTS and YDEGEE. The CDR3 loop is CASRGGTGINQPQHF. CDR3 sequence (DNA): TGTGCCAGCCGAGGCGGGACAGGGATCAATCAGCCCCAGCATTTT. The variable domain in full, with the rest retrieved from reference TRBV5-8 and TRBJ1-5, is EAGVTQSPTHLIKTRGQQATLRCSPISGHTSVYWYQQALGLGLQFLLWYDEGEERNRGNFPPRFSGRQFPNYSSELNVNALELEDSALYLCASRGGTGINQPQHFGDGTRLSIL.